The 15 T cell receptor beta chains reported below all come from one sample, sequenced in a study of cytomegalovirus exposure and HLA in healthy donors. Researchers ran the PCR with 60 Vbeta and 13 Jbeta primers. Using immunoSEQ multiplex PCR, the repertoire was profiled, and TCRdb retains in-frame clones only, with some absent. Of under 200,000 clones in the sample, around four fifths are singletons; the top ten hold 1%. The sequenced sample consisted of PBMCs. All receptors come from a woman between 50 and 59 years old in good health and CMV-seropositive.

Concerning this clone itself: Distinct nucleotide sequences in the sample also encode this CDR3. CDR3 residues: CASSRGTASGNTIYF. The CDR3 bases are TGTGCCAGCAGTCGTGGGACAGCCTCTGGAAACACCATATATTTT. This chain joins TRBV7-9 and TRBJ1-3; TRBD1 matches at 7 bases. This CDR3 has 15 residues. Trimming removed 6 bases from V and 0 bases from J; junction bases left unmatched: 5. In germline, CDR1 is SEHNR, CDR2 FQNEAQ (reference sequence).

The chain recombines TRBV10-3 with TRBJ2-1; 7 positions agree with TRBD2. V lost 6 bases and J lost 4; bases outside the gene matches: 9. The CDR3 covers 15 residues. Germline assignment: CDR1 ENHRY and CDR2 SYGVKD. The CDR3 spells CAIRATGAGYNEQFF. CDR3 sequence (DNA): TGTGCCATCAGGGCCACCGGAGCGGGATACAATGAGCAGTTCTTC.

J is TRBJ1-4 and V is TRBV27; D is unclear. Germline V gene data show CDR1 as MNHEY and CDR2 as SMNVEV (reference sequence). The CDR3 is 16 residues long. V lost 6 bases to trimming and J lost 0 bases, with 14 bases between them. Here the CDR3 reads CASSPAIGATNEKLFF. In DNA form, the CDR3 reads TGTGCCAGCAGCCCCGCGATTGGTGCAACTAATGAAAAACTGTTTTTT.

The rearrangement uses TRBV27 and TRBJ1-4; 7 bases align to TRBD1. The ends lost 6 bases at V and 4 bases at J; junction bases unmatched: 8. The CDR3 extends over 15 amino acids. Germline V gene sequence: CDR1 MNHEY, CDR2 SMNVEV (reference sequence). In DNA form, the CDR3 reads TGTGCCAGCAGGCCTCTCGGGACAGATAATGAAAAACTGTTTTTT. Translated, it gives CASRPLGTDNEKLFF.

This clone appeared once. This chain connects TRBV9 to TRBJ2-7, with a possible D match to TRBD1 (7 bases). The CDR3 runs to 14 residues. Trimming took off 6 bases at V and 1 base at J, with 14 bases between the two ends. The V gene's germline CDR1 is SGDLS and CDR2 YYNGEE. The CDR3 here is CASNRGGGSYEQYF. The CDR3 region has the DNA TGTGCCAGCAACAGGGGAGGCGGATCCTACGAGCAGTACTTC.

J is TRBJ1-1 and V is TRBV6-5, with D possibly being TRBD1 (5 bases). Germline-derived CDR1 and CDR2 are MNHEY and SVGAGI. With 2 bases removed from V and 5 bases from J, the gap between germline ends came to 12 bases. The CDR3 consists of 14 residues. DNA of the CDR3: TGTGCCAGCAGTTACGTCCAGGGCGGAACTGAAGCTTTCTTT. This codes for CASSYVQGGTEAFF.

V usage is TRBV4-2 and J usage is TRBJ1-4; D is uncertain. Germline values: CDR1 LGHNA, CDR2 YNFKEQ. With 4 bases removed from V and 7 bases from J, the gap between germline ends came to 13 bases. This CDR3 is built from 14 residues. CDR3 DNA sequence: TGTGCCAGCAGCCCGGTCGGTGGAGGTGAAAAACTGTTTTTT. Its protein is CASSPVGGGEKLFF.

The J gene is TRBJ2-7, the V gene TRBV11-1; D not certain. The V gene lost 5 bases and the J gene lost 0 bases, with 14 bases spanning the gap. Germline V gene data show CDR1 as SGHAT and CDR2 as FQDESV (reference sequence). The CDR3 contains 15 residues. The CDR3 DNA sequence: TGTGCCAGCAGCCGGAGCTCCTTTAGCTCCTACGAGCAGTACTTC. It yields the protein CASSRSSFSSYEQYF. Looking up the rest from reference TRBV11-1 and TRBJ2-7 gives the full variable domain: EAEVAQSPRYKITEKSQAVAFWCDPISGHATLYWYRQILGQGPELLVQFQDESVVDDSQLPKDRFSAERLKGVDSTLKIQPAELGDSAMYLCASSRSSFSSYEQYFGPGTRLTVT.

The V gene is TRBV5-1, the J gene TRBJ2-6; D is undetermined. Germline V lookup: CDR1 SGHRS, CDR2 YFSETQ. Trimming left V 4 bases short and J 4 bases short, with 18 bases between. The CDR3 contains 17 residues. DNA for the CDR3: TGCGCCAGCAGCCCGACACCTGGAACTTCGGGGGCCAACGTCCTGACTTTC. Its translation is CASSPTPGTSGANVLTF. The variable domain in full, completed from reference TRBV5-1 and TRBJ2-6, reads KAGVTQTPRYLIKTRGQQVTLSCSPISGHRSVSWYQQTPGQGLQFLFEYFSETQRNKGNFPGRFSGRQFSNSRSEMNVSTLELGDSALYLCASSPTPGTSGANVLTFGAGSRLTVL.

The chain uses TRBV5-1 and TRBJ2-1; D gene ambiguous. Looked up from germline, CDR1 is SGHRS and CDR2 is YFSETQ. The germline V and J ends were trimmed by 2 bases and 10 bases, with 10 bases remaining between them. The CDR3 has 12 amino acids. For the CDR3, the DNA is TGCGCCAGCAGCTTTGAAGCTAGGGAGCAGTTCTTC. The encoded protein is CASSFEAREQFF.

The chain recombines TRBV4-3 with TRBJ1-2; a weak D match, TRBD1 (5 bases). The CDR3 has 16 residues. CDR1 is LGHNA and CDR2 is YSLEER in the germline V gene. V was shortened by 0 bases and J by 4 bases, with 15 bases between the two germline ends. The CDR3 DNA reads as TGCGCCAGCAGCCAAGATTATTCCTCCAGGGCCTATGGCTACACCTTC. This sequence encodes CASSQDYSSRAYGYTF.

Points on this clone: Relative to the germline gene, one junction end is altered; a read error may explain this. The rearrangement joins TRBV7-6 to TRBJ2-3; D unresolved. This CDR3 comprises 15 residues. Germline V gene lookup returns CDR1 SGHVS and CDR2 FNYEAQ. The CDR3 is CASSDQSVGTDTRYF. DNA for the CDR3: TGTGCCAGCAGCGACCAGTCGGTTGGCACAGATACGCGGTATTTT. The whole variable domain, remainder taken from reference TRBV7-6 and TRBJ2-3, is GAGVSQSPRYKVTKRGQDVALRCDPISGHVSLYWYRQALGQGPEFLTYFNYEAQQDKSGLPNDRFSAERPEGSISTLTIQRTEQRDSAMYRCASSDQSVGTDTRYFGPGTRLTVL.

This chain joins TRBV28 and TRBJ1-2, with D possibly matching TRBD1 (5 bases). CDR1 is MDHEN, CDR2 SYDVKM, per germline. Trimming left V 3 bases short and J 9 bases short, with 8 bases between. This CDR3 is built from 11 residues. The CDR3 region is CASSLAGRYTF. The CDR3 coding sequence is TGTGCCAGCAGTTTGGCGGGGCGCTACACCTTC.

This chain links TRBV2 with TRBJ1-4; 9 nucleotides match TRBD1. Germline V CDR1 and CDR2: SNHLY, FYNNEI. The junction had 4 bases not matched to a gene; V was cut back by 6 bases and J by 8 bases. The CDR3 contains 13 residues. CDR3 in DNA: TGTGCCAGCAGATTCACAGGGGGCGAAAAACTGTTTTTT. Amino acids: CASRFTGGEKLFF.

This clone was detected a few times. The DNA of the CDR3 is TGTGCCAGCAGTAGATGGAGCAGCAATCAGCCCCAGCATTTT. This sequence encodes CASSRWSSNQPQHF. The chain combines TRBV2 with TRBJ1-5; no firm D call. The CDR3 spans 14 residues. V lost 5 bases and J lost 1, with 9 bases in between. In germline, CDR1 is SNHLY, CDR2 FYNNEI.